These 27 T cell receptor beta chains originate from one sample sequenced in a study of metastatic and nonmetastatic thyroid tumors. TCRdb re-clonotyped the PCR reads via MiXCR. The table has about 92,000 clones, more than 13% seen once. No patient had received any treatment before thyroid surgery. The sample was blood. These receptors all come from a female donor with papillary thyroid cancer or a benign thyroid nodule (not recorded which). Some clones in this sample may be carry-over from other donors' samples.

Turning to this clone: A read error is possible here, since a much larger clone lies one base away. The genes are TRBV28 and TRBJ2-5; 11 nucleotides line up with TRBD1. Losses at the gene ends were 6 bases for V and 7 bases for J; bases not matched to a gene: 7. The CDR3 sequence is 14 residues long. CDR1 is MDHEN and CDR2 is SYDVKM in the germline V gene. CDR3 sequence (DNA): TGTGCCAGCAGGCTGGACAGGGGGCTGGGGACCCAGTACTTC. Translation: CASRLDRGLGTQYF.

This clone came up many times. The V call is TRBV20-1, the J call TRBJ1-1; D gene ambiguous. The CDR3 runs to 11 residues. Trimming left V 2 bases short and J 1 base short, with 2 bases between. The germline V gene encodes CDR1 DFQATT and CDR2 SNEGSKA (reference sequence). The CDR3 coding sequence is TGCAGTGCTAGAAGGAACACTGAAGCTTTCTTT. Protein product: CSARRNTEAFF.

This clone was found many times. The chain joins TRBV5-1 to TRBJ2-2, with 8 bases matching TRBD1. CDR3 length equals 15 residues. Germline CDR1 is SGHRS and CDR2 is YFSETQ. V lost 4 bases, J lost 8 bases, and 10 bases stayed unmatched. The CDR3 loop is CASSESRDRFGELFF. CDR3 in DNA: TGCGCCAGCAGCGAGTCCCGGGACAGGTTTGGGGAGCTGTTTTTT. Based on the CDR3 plus reference TRBV5-1 and TRBJ2-2, the full variable domain is KAGVTQTPRYLIKTRGQQVTLSCSPISGHRSVSWYQQTPGQGLQFLFEYFSETQRNKGNFPGRFSGRQFSNSRSEMNVSTLELGDSALYLCASSESRDRFGELFFGEGSRLTVL.

This chain connects TRBV3-1 to TRBJ1-2; D gene uncertain. The CDR3 runs 18 residues. Germline V gives CDR1 LGHDT, CDR2 YNNKEL (reference sequence). Trimming removed 1 base at V and 10 bases at J, with 28 bases between. In nucleotides, the CDR3 is TGTGCCAGCAGCCAAGGGGCTTTATGGACTACGCCAAGCTATTTCTACACCTTC. Translated, it gives CASSQGALWTTPSYFYTF.

This chain links TRBV20-1 with TRBJ1-1; 7 bases line up with TRBD1. Losses at the gene ends were 3 bases for V and 2 bases for J; bases not matched to a gene: 6. The length of the CDR3 is 14 residues. Germline V gene lookup returns CDR1 DFQATT and CDR2 SNEGSKA (reference sequence). The DNA for the CDR3 is TGCAGTGCTAGTCACAGGGGTCGAAACACTGAAGCTTTCTTT. This sequence encodes CSASHRGRNTEAFF.

This clone was found many times. CDR3 bases: TGTGCCAGCAACCGTGCGGGACAGGGGGCAGATACGCAGTATTTT. Its translation is CASNRAGQGADTQYF. The chain has TRBV6-1 and TRBJ2-3, with 11 bases that match TRBD1. Trimming removed 7 bases from V and 4 bases from J; junction bases left unmatched: 7. The CDR3 extends over 15 amino acids. Germline assignment: CDR1 MNHNS and CDR2 SASEGT.

This clone was recorded many times. This chain joins TRBV4-1 and TRBJ2-1; a possible D gene is TRBD1 (8 bases). Germline lookup yields CDR1 MGHRA and CDR2 YSYEKL. The length of the CDR3 is 17 residues. The germline V and J ends were trimmed by 4 bases and 3 bases, with 19 bases remaining between them. The CDR3: CASSPGGGTGDYNEQFF. For the CDR3, the DNA is TGCGCCAGCAGCCCGGGGGGAGGGACAGGAGACTACAATGAGCAGTTCTTC.

As regards this clone: This may stem from a read error, because a much larger clone lies one nucleotide away. Additional DNA sequences in this sample encode the identical CDR3. This chain connects TRBV24-1 to TRBJ2-1; a weak D match, TRBD2 (7 bases). The CDR3 is 16 residues long. The ends were cut back, 4 bases at V and 5 bases at J, with 17 bases in the middle. Germline CDR1 and CDR2: KGHDR and SFDVKD. As DNA, the CDR3 is TGTGCCACCAGTGAGGGGGGGGCTGCAGGGGACAATGAGCAGTTCTTC. Translation gives CATSEGGAAGDNEQFF.

This clone has ten or more counts. Its ends do not fully match the called genes, so a read error is possible. The same CDR3 can be traced to other DNA sequences in this sample. The V call is TRBV7-2, the J call TRBJ2-5; TRBD2 might be the D (5 bases). CDR1 is SGHTA and CDR2 is FQGNSA in the germline V gene. The CDR3 extends over 14 amino acids. CDR3 in amino acids: CASSLRRTQETQYF. The CDR3 DNA follows: TGTGCTAGCAGCTTAAGGCGGACTCAAGAGACCCAGTACTTC. The full variable domain, in which reference TRBV7-2 and TRBJ2-5 provide the parts outside the CDR3, is GAGVSQSPSNKVTEKGKDVELRCDPISGHTALYWYRQSLGQGLEFLIYFQGNSAPDKSGLPSDRFSAERTGGSVSTLTIQRTQQEDSAVYLCASSLRRTQETQYFGPGTRLLVL.

In its sample, this clone was seen many times. V is TRBV6-5 and J is TRBJ1-4; D perhaps matches TRBD1 (5 bases). The V gene lost 3 bases and the J gene lost 8 bases, with 13 bases spanning the gap. This CDR3 region has 14 residues. Per germline, CDR1 MNHEY and CDR2 SVGAGI. The CDR3 is CASSYAGPGEKLFF. Written as DNA, the CDR3 is TGTGCCAGCAGTTATGCGGGGCCAGGGGAAAAACTGTTTTTT.

Ten or more counts support this clone. The V and J genes are TRBV7-8 and TRBJ1-5, with D hard to call. CDR1 and CDR2 from the germline V gene are SGHVS and FQNEAQ. The V and J ends lost 5 bases and 4 bases respectively, with 9 bases between them. The CDR3 sequence is 13 residues long. The DNA of the CDR3 is TGTGCCAGCAGCGTAGACGGGAATCAGCCCCAGCATTTT. It is translated as CASSVDGNQPQHF.

This clone showed up many times. The chain links TRBV3-1 to TRBJ2-2, with D perhaps matching TRBD1 (5 bases). Germline CDR1 reads LGHDT; CDR2 reads YNNKEL (reference sequence). The CDR3 is 13 amino acids. Trimming removed 1 base at V and 7 bases at J, with 7 bases between. As DNA, the CDR3 is TGTGCCAGCAGCCAAGTTACAGGCGGGGAGCTGTTTTTT. Translating gives CASSQVTGGELFF. The whole variable domain, filled in from reference TRBV3-1 and TRBJ2-2, reads DTAVSQTPKYLVTQMGNDKSIKCEQNLGHDTMYWYKQDSKKFLKIMFSYNNKELIINETVPNRFSPKSPDKAHLNLHINSLELGDSAVYFCASSQVTGGELFFGEGSRLTVL.

In the case of this clone: This may be a read error: a much more frequent sequence differs by one nucleotide. The genes are TRBV20-1 and TRBJ1-2; D is uncertain. CDR3 length equals 11 residues. Germline V gene data show CDR1 as DFQATT and CDR2 as SNEGSKA (reference sequence). V was cut by 5 bases and J by 4 bases, with 8 bases left in between. The CDR3 is CSAPVPYGYTF. Here the CDR3 DNA reads TGCAGTGCTCCTGTTCCCTATGGCTACACCTTC.

In its sample, this clone was seen many times. The genes are TRBV4-1 and TRBJ1-2; 7 bases align to TRBD1. Germline loops: CDR1 MGHRA, CDR2 YSYEKL. The CDR3 is made up of 17 amino acids. Trimming removed 0 bases from V and 4 bases from J; junction bases left unmatched: 11. The CDR3 reads CASSQEPTGQKGYGYTF. DNA of the CDR3: TGCGCCAGCAGCCAAGAACCAACGGGACAGAAGGGCTATGGCTACACCTTC.

V and J are TRBV6-1 and TRBJ2-1; a possible D gene is TRBD1 (6 bases). Germline CDR1 and CDR2: MNHNS and SASEGT. This CDR3 spans 15 amino acids. Trimming took 6 bases from V and 8 from J, leaving 20 bases between them. CDR3 nucleotides: TGTGCCAGCAGCGGATACCGGGACATCATCCATGAGCAGTTCTTC. This codes for CASSGYRDIIHEQFF.

This clone was picked up many times. The genes are TRBV2 and TRBJ1-5, with 7 bases matching TRBD1. Per germline, CDR1 SNHLY and CDR2 FYNNEI. This CDR3 is 14 amino acids long. Trimming cost V 8 bases and J 4 bases; bases outside gene matches: 8. The DNA for the CDR3 is TGTGCCAGCGCCGACAGGGAGATGAATCAGCCCCAGCATTTT. Translated: CASADREMNQPQHF.

This clone was observed at least ten times. J is TRBJ2-7 and V is TRBV20-1, with D perhaps TRBD1 (6 bases). CDR3 length: 15 amino acids. Trimming cost V 0 bases and J 5 bases, with 17 bases left between them. Germline V gives CDR1 DFQATT, CDR2 SNEGSKA (reference sequence). The CDR3 protein is CSARDIPTGRNEQYF. The DNA of the CDR3 is TGCAGTGCTAGAGATATCCCAACAGGGCGGAACGAGCAGTACTTC.

In this sample, this clone turned up many times. The chain has TRBV3-1 and TRBJ1-2, with a possible D match to TRBD1 (5 bases). The V and J ends lost 1 base and 13 bases respectively, with 10 bases between them. Germline-derived CDR1 and CDR2 are LGHDT and YNNKEL (reference sequence). This CDR3 is built from 11 residues. In nucleotides, the CDR3 is TGTGCCAGCAGCCAAGCTGGGGGTATCACCTTC. This encodes CASSQAGGITF.

Note on this clone: Its ends do not fully match the called genes, so a read error is possible. The CDR3 sequence: CSSSAPGQSYEHYF. The CDR3 DNA sequence: TGTTCCAGTAGTGCTCCGGGACAATCCTACGAGCATTACTTC. The rearrangement links TRBV19 to TRBJ2-7; tentative D call: TRBD1 (6 bases). The CDR3 length is 14 residues. CDR1 and CDR2 from the germline V gene are LNHDA and SQIVND (reference sequence).

This clone appeared many times. The chain joins TRBV30 to TRBJ1-4, with a tentative D call TRBD1 (6 bases). The CDR3 length is 11 residues. Germline V gene lookup returns CDR1 GTSNPN and CDR2 SVGIG (reference sequence). Deletions cut 5 bases from V and 8 bases from J, with 9 bases between. CDR3 DNA: TGTGCCTGGGATACAGGGGAAAAACTGTTTTTT. Protein sequence: CAWDTGEKLFF.

The sample holds many counts of this clone. The chain combines TRBV19 with TRBJ2-7; a weak D match, TRBD1 (6 bases). Germline loops: CDR1 LNHDA, CDR2 SQIVND (reference sequence). This CDR3 has 13 amino acids. V lost 5 bases and J 1 base, leaving 9 bases between the germline ends. This CDR3 reads CASSLTGSYEQYF. CDR3 bases: TGTGCCAGTAGTCTTACAGGGTCCTACGAGCAGTACTTC.

This clone was counted ten times or more. This chain connects TRBV29-1 to TRBJ2-5; D assignment may be TRBD1 or TRBD2 (5 bases each). Trimming took off 7 bases at V and 3 bases at J, with 12 bases between the two ends. The CDR3 has 12 residues. CDR1 is SQVTM and CDR2 is ANQGSEA in the germline V gene. CDR3 sequence reads: CSGQRDEETQYF. In nucleotides, the CDR3 is TGCAGCGGCCAACGGGACGAAGAGACCCAGTACTTC. The complete variable domain, with remaining parts taken from reference TRBV29-1 and TRBJ2-5, reads SAVISQKPSRDICQRGTSLTIQCQVDSQVTMMFWYRQQPGQSLTLIATANQGSEATYESGFVIDKFPISRPNLTFSTLTVSNMSPEDSSIYLCSGQRDEETQYFGPGTRLLVL.

This clone has at least ten counts. The chain joins TRBV19 to TRBJ1-1; D not certain. Between the trimmed V and J ends, which lost 7 bases and 1 base, there was a span of 7 bases. Germline V lookup: CDR1 LNHDA, CDR2 SQIVND (reference sequence). CDR3 length equals 12 residues. CDR3 sequence: CASIRENTEAFF. DNA of the CDR3: TGTGCCAGTATCAGAGAGAACACTGAAGCTTTCTTT.

There are many counts of this clone. The chain employs TRBV7-8 and TRBJ2-3; D not certain. Trimming left V 1 base short and J 2 bases short, with 10 bases between. CDR1 and CDR2 from the germline V gene are SGHVS and FQNEAQ. CDR3 size: 15 residues. The CDR3 coding sequence is TGTGCCAGCAGCTTAGGTCCCAGACTCACAGATACGCAGTATTTT. Encoded protein: CASSLGPRLTDTQYF.

About this clone itself: A single base separates this from a much larger clone, so it may be a read error. The V and J genes are TRBV18 and TRBJ2-4, with D perhaps matching TRBD1 (6 bases). From germline, CDR1 is KGHSH and CDR2 LQKENI. The V end lost 2 bases, the J end lost 2 bases, and 13 bases lay between the germline ends. The CDR3 length is 16 residues. CDR3 protein: CASSPSQGSSKNIQYF. CDR3 coding DNA: TGTGCCAGCTCACCATCCCAGGGGTCGTCCAAAAACATTCAGTACTTC.

This sequence joins TRBV4-1 and TRBJ2-3; the match to TRBD1 covers 7 bases. J gave up 4 bases and V 0 bases, and 10 bases lay outside the gene matches. Germline values: CDR1 MGHRA, CDR2 YSYEKL. This CDR3 has 17 residues. CDR3 nucleotides: TGCGCCAGCAGCCAAGATCTTTTGAGGGGGCAGGCAGATACGCAGTATTTT. The encoded protein is CASSQDLLRGQADTQYF.

This clone was counted between two and nine times. The V call is TRBV28, the J call TRBJ2-7; TRBD2 aligns across 9 bases. V shed 8 bases, J shed 4 bases, and the junction held 12 bases outside the gene matches. The CDR3 spans 15 residues. The germline V gene has CDR1 MDHEN and CDR2 SYDVKM. As DNA, the CDR3 is TGTGCCAGCGGCCCGGTAGCGGGAGTGGGGTACGAGCAGTACTTC. It codes for CASGPVAGVGYEQYF.